Listed below are T cell receptor beta chains from one sample, sequenced in a study of shared clonotypes between healthy human individuals. Profiled with immunoSEQ multiplex PCR; TCRdb holds only in-frame clones, not every one. The sample shows around 1.6 million clones, roughly 98% of them seen only once. The source material was naive CD4+ T cells sorted from blood. The receptors shown here come from a man aged 30 to 45 in good health. CDR3s include the opening cysteine and the closing phenylalanine or tryptophan. The D gene is left open where the match is weak. A clone size is listed for some rows: how often the clone was seen (once, few, many), or a class if it is expanded.

j_gene: TRBJ1-2; v_gene: TRBV5-1; abundance: few; d_gene: .; len: 14; CDR3nt: TGCGCCAGCAGCTTGGAAGGGACTAACTATGGCTACACCTTC; CDR3aa: CASSLEGTNYGYTF
j_gene: TRBJ2-5; v_gene: TRBV5-1; abundance: .; d_gene: TRBD1; len: 13; CDR3nt: TGCGCCAGCAGCGGCGGGACAGGAGAGACCCAGTACTTC; CDR3aa: CASSGGTGETQYF
j_gene: TRBJ2-1; v_gene: TRBV6-1; abundance: .; d_gene: .; len: 15; CDR3nt: TGTGCCAGCACCAAAACAGAGAGCTCCTACAATGAGCAGTTCTTC; CDR3aa: CASTKTESSYNEQFF
j_gene: TRBJ2-3; v_gene: TRBV5-4; abundance: .; d_gene: TRBD1; len: 17; CDR3nt: TGTGCCAGCAGCTTGGACCCAGGGGGCGCGTTAAAAGATACGCAGTATTTT; CDR3aa: CASSLDPGGALKDTQYF
j_gene: TRBJ2-2; v_gene: TRBV7-9; abundance: .; d_gene: .; len: 10; CDR3nt: TGTGCCAGCAGGGCCGGGGAGCTGTTTTTT; CDR3aa: CASRAGELFF
j_gene: TRBJ2-5; v_gene: TRBV27; abundance: once; d_gene: .; len: 14; CDR3nt: TGTGCCAGCAGTCCACGGACAGTGCAAGAGACCCAGTACTTC; CDR3aa: CASSPRTVQETQYF
j_gene: TRBJ2-1; v_gene: TRBV7-2; abundance: .; d_gene: .; len: 14; CDR3nt: TGTGCCAGCGGCTATCCCCTTTTTAACAATGAGCAGTTCTTC; CDR3aa: CASGYPLFNNEQFF
j_gene: TRBJ2-2; v_gene: TRBV5-8; abundance: .; d_gene: TRBD2; len: 17; CDR3nt: TGTGCCAGCAGTCGCGGGGTAGCGGGGGCTAACACCGGGGAGCTGTTTTTT; CDR3aa: CASSRGVAGANTGELFF
j_gene: TRBJ2-1; v_gene: TRBV18; abundance: .; d_gene: .; len: 14; CDR3nt: TGTGCCAGCTCACCGGGGACGAAAAGCAATGAGCAGTTCTTC; CDR3aa: CASSPGTKSNEQFF
j_gene: TRBJ2-6; v_gene: TRBV30; abundance: .; d_gene: .; len: 17; CDR3nt: TGTGCTGACCGTGATGGGCAGATACACTCTGGGGCCAACGTCCTGACTTTC; CDR3aa: CADRDGQIHSGANVLTF
j_gene: TRBJ2-7; v_gene: TRBV9; abundance: .; d_gene: .; len: 15; CDR3nt: TGTGCCAGCAGCGTAGGATCACTAGGCGCCTACGAGCAGTACTTC; CDR3aa: CASSVGSLGAYEQYF
j_gene: TRBJ1-5; v_gene: TRBV27; abundance: .; d_gene: .; len: 12; CDR3nt: TGTGCCAGCAGTGTTACAGGACAGCCCCAGCATTTT; CDR3aa: CASSVTGQPQHF
j_gene: TRBJ1-3; v_gene: TRBV7-2; abundance: .; d_gene: .; len: 13; CDR3nt: TGTGCCAGCAGCCGCGACAGATTTGAAACCATATATTTT; CDR3aa: CASSRDRFETIYF
j_gene: TRBJ2-5; v_gene: TRBV28; abundance: .; d_gene: TRBD2; len: 15; CDR3nt: TGTGCCAGCAGTTTTGGCGGGAGGGCCGATGAGACCCAGTACTTC; CDR3aa: CASSFGGRADETQYF
j_gene: TRBJ2-1; v_gene: TRBV28; abundance: .; d_gene: TRBD1; len: 18; CDR3nt: TGTGCCAGCAGTATCGTACTCAGGACAGGGGTATTTTACAATGAGCAGTTCTTC; CDR3aa: CASSIVLRTGVFYNEQFF
j_gene: TRBJ2-7; v_gene: TRBV5-1; abundance: .; d_gene: TRBD2; len: 14; CDR3nt: TGCGCCAGCAGCTCACCTAGCGGGATGAGCGAGCAGTACTTC; CDR3aa: CASSSPSGMSEQYF
j_gene: TRBJ2-4; v_gene: TRBV27; abundance: .; d_gene: TRBD2; len: 18; CDR3nt: TGTGCCAGCCTAAAGAGCGGGACTAGCGGGAGGCCCCAAAACATTCAGTACTTC; CDR3aa: CASLKSGTSGRPQNIQYF